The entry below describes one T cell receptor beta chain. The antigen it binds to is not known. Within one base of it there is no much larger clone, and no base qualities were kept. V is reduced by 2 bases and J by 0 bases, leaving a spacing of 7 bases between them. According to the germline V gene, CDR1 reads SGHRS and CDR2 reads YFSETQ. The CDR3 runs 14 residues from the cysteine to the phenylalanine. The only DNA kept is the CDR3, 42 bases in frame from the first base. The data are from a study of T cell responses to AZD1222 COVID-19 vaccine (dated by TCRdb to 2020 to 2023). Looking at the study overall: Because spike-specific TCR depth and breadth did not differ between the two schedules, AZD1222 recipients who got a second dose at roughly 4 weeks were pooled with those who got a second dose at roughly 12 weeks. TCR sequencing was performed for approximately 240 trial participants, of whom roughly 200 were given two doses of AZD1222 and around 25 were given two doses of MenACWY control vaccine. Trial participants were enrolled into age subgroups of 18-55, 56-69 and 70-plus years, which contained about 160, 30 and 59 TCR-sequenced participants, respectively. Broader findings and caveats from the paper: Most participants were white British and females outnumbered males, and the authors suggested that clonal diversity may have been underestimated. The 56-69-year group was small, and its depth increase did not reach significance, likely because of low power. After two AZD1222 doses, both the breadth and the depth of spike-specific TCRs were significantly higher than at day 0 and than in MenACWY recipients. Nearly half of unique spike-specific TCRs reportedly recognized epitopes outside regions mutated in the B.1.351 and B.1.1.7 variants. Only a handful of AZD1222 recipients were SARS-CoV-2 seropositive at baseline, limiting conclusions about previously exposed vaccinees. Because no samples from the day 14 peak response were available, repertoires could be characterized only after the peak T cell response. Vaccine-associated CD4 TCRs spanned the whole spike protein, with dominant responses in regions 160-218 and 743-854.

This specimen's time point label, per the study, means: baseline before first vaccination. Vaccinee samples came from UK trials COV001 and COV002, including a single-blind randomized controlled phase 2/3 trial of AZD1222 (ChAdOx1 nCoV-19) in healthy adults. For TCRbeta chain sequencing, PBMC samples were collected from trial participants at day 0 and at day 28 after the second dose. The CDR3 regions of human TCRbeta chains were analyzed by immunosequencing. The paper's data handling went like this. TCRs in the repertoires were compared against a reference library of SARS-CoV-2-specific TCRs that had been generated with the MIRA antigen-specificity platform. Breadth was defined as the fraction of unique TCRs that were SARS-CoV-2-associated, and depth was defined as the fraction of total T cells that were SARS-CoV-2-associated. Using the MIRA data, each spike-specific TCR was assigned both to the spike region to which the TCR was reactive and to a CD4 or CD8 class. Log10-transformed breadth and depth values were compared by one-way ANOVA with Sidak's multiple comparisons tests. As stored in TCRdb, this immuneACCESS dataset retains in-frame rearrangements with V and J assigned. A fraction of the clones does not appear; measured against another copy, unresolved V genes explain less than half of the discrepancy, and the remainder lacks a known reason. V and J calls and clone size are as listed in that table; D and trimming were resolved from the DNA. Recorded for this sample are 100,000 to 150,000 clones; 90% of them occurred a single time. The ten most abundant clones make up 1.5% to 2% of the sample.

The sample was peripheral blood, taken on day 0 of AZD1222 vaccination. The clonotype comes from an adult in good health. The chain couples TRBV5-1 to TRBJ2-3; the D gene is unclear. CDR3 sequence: CASSFPVSTDTQYF. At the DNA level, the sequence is TGCGCCAGCAGCTTTCCAGTTAGCACAGATACGCAGTATTTT.